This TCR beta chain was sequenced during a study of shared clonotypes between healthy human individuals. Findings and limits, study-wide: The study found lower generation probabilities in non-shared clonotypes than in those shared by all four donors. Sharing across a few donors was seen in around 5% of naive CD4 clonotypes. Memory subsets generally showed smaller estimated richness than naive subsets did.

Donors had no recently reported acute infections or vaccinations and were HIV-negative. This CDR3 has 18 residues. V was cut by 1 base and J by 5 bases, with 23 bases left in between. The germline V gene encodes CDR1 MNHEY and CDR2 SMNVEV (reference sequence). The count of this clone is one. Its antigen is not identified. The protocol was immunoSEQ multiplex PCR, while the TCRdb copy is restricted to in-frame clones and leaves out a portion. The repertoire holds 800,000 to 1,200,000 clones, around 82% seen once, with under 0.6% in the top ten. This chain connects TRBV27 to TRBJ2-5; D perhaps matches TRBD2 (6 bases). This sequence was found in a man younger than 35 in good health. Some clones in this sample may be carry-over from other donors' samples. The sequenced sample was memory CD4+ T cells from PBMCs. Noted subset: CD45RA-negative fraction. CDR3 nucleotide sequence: TGTGCCAGCAGTTTATTCGGAATAAATGTCCGGGAGACGGAGACCCAGTACTTC. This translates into CASSLFGINVRETETQYF.